By frequency in the sample, the clone carrying this T cell receptor (beta chain) is medium-sized. This sample is drawn from a study of spatial heterogeneity in lung cancer. TCRdb reanalysed the 5' RACE reads using MiXCR and keeps one entry per CDR3 protein. The sample yields roughly 1,700 distinct CDR3 sequences, 15% to 20% seen once. Time point in this sample: sample taken at primary tumor resection. The cohort: roughly 72 early-stage, untreated non-small cell lung cancer patients. This CDR3 is 15 amino acids long. V lost 2 bases to trimming and J lost 4 bases; unmatched junction nucleotides: 3. In germline, CDR1 is SEHNR, CDR2 FQNEAQ (reference sequence).

The source was normal lung tissue next to the tumor, collected at surgery. This sequence originates from a male donor with early-stage non-small cell lung cancer. This chain connects TRBV7-9 to TRBJ2-3; 10 bases agree with TRBD2. CDR3 sequence reads: CASSLSGRASDTQYF. CDR3 bases: TGTGCCAGCAGCTTAAGCGGGAGGGCCTCAGATACGCAGTATTTT.